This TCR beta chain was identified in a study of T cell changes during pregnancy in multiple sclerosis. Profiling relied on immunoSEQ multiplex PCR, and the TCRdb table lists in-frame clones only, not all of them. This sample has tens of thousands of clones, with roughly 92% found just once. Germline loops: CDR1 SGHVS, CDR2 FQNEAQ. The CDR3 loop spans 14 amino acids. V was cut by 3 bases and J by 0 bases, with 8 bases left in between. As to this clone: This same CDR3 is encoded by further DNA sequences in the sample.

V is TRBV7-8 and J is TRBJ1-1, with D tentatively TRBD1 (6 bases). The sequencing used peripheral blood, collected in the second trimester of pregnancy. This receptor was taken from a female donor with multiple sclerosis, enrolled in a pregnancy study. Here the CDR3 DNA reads TGTGCCAGCAGCTTGACAGGCATGAACACTGAAGCTTTCTTT. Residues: CASSLTGMNTEAFF. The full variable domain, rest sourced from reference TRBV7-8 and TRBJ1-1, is GAGVSQSPRYKVAKRGQDVALRCDPISGHVSLFWYQQALGQGPEFLTYFQNEAQLDKSGLPSDRFFAERPEGSVSTLKIQRTQQEDSAVYLCASSLTGMNTEAFFGQGTRLTVV.